A selection of T cell receptor beta chains follows, all from one sample in a study of T cell responses to AZD1222 COVID-19 vaccine. Assay: immunoSEQ multiplex PCR; the TCRdb copy retains only in-frame clones and omits some. The repertoire consists of roughly 170,000 clones, with around 94% occurring once and the leading ten covering about 0.9%. The sequencing here drew on peripheral blood, taken on day 0 of AZD1222 vaccination. The receptors were sampled from an adult in good health. Each CDR3 is given with its conserved first and last residue. Fields, in order: CDR3 DNA, CDR3 protein, D gene, J gene, V gene, clone size. The D gene is left open where the match is weak. Expanded clones are given a class, and other clones once, few, many or no size at all.

TGTGCCAGCAGTTATTTTCGCAGGGGCAATGAGCAGTTCTTC,CASSYFRRGNEQFF,.,TRBJ2-1,TRBV6-2/TRBV6-3,.
TGTGCCTGGAGTCGCACAGGGGTGAACACTGAAGCTTTCTTT,CAWSRTGVNTEAFF,TRBD1,TRBJ1-1,TRBV30,.
TGTGCCAGCAGCCTTCGGACAGGGAAGGTTGGCTACACCTTC,CASSLRTGKVGYTF,TRBD1,TRBJ1-2,TRBV5-6,.
TGTGCCAGCAGCTCACCCGGGGGGGGATACAATGAGCAGTTCTTC,CASSSPGGGYNEQFF,TRBD2,TRBJ2-1,TRBV7-8,.
TGTGCCAGCAGTCGGGGGACCCCAGATACGCAGTATTTT,CASSRGTPDTQYF,.,TRBJ2-3,TRBV2,.
TGCGCCAGCAGCCAACTAGCGGGGGTTCCCAGGGGGACGCAGTATTTT,CASSQLAGVPRGTQYF,TRBD2,TRBJ2-3,TRBV4-1,.
TGTGCCAGTAACAGGGACGGTGACACTGAAGCTTTCTTT,CASNRDGDTEAFF,.,TRBJ1-1,TRBV19,.
TGTGCCAGTAGAAAACCAGGGGGCTTTTATGGCTACACCTTC,CASRKPGGFYGYTF,TRBD1,TRBJ1-2,TRBV19,.
TGTGCCAGCAGTGAATTTGGTAGGGAAGCTTTCTTT,CASSEFGREAFF,.,TRBJ1-1,TRBV25-1,.
TGTGCCAGCAGCGTTAGCGGGGGAATTACAGATACGCAGTATTTT,CASSVSGGITDTQYF,TRBD2,TRBJ2-3,TRBV9,.
TGTGCCAGCAGTGAAAGGACAGGGAGGGGCTATGGCTACACCTTC,CASSERTGRGYGYTF,TRBD1,TRBJ1-2,TRBV2,.
TGTGCCAGTAGTATAAAGGCAGGGGTAGGACAGCCCCAGCATTTT,CASSIKAGVGQPQHF,.,TRBJ1-5,TRBV19,.
TGTGCCAGCAGCTACTCCCCCCCTCCCGGGACCCAGTACTTC,CASSYSPPPGTQYF,.,TRBJ2-5,TRBV6-5,.
TGTGCCAGCAGCTCAATAAAGAATCACGAGCAGTACTTC,CASSSIKNHEQYF,.,TRBJ2-7,TRBV5-4,.
TGTGCCAGCAGCGTAGGAACTAGCGGGGGGCAAGAGACCCAGTACTTC,CASSVGTSGGQETQYF,TRBD2,TRBJ2-5,TRBV9,.
TGTGCCAGCACCACCCACGGAGATACGCAGTATTTT,CASTTHGDTQYF,.,TRBJ2-3,TRBV28,.
TGTGCCAGCAGCATCCGGGACACAAGCTCCTACGAGCAGTACTTC,CASSIRDTSSYEQYF,.,TRBJ2-7,TRBV7-2,.
TGCAGTGCTAGTGACGGCAGCATCGTGGGCAATCAGCCCCAGCATTTT,CSASDGSIVGNQPQHF,.,TRBJ1-5,TRBV20-1,.
TGTGCCAGCAGCTGGAAGCCGGGGAATGAGCAGTTCTTC,CASSWKPGNEQFF,.,TRBJ2-1,TRBV5-6,.
TGTGCCTGGATGAGCCCCGGGGTCTTGGGCCAGCCCCAGCATTTT,CAWMSPGVLGQPQHF,.,TRBJ1-5,TRBV30,.
TGTGCCAGCAGCCAATATCACCGGGGGGAAGATACGCAGTATTTT,CASSQYHRGEDTQYF,TRBD2,TRBJ2-3,TRBV4-2,.
TGTGCCTGGAGGGGACAGGGGCGCCGGGGTGAGCAGTTCTTC,CAWRGQGRRGEQFF,TRBD1,TRBJ2-1,TRBV30,.
TGTGCCAGCAGTTACGGGGGCGGTTCCTACGAGCAGTACTTC,CASSYGGGSYEQYF,.,TRBJ2-7,TRBV6-5,once
TGCAGTGCTAGTGGGGCCCACCTAGCGGGGACAGATACGCAGTATTTT,CSASGAHLAGTDTQYF,TRBD2,TRBJ2-3,TRBV20-1,.
TGTGCCATCAGTACAGGGTTGGGCCAGCCCCAGCATTTT,CAISTGLGQPQHF,.,TRBJ1-5,TRBV10-3,.
TGTGCTAGTGGTCCGTGGGAGAATACAGATACGCAGTATTTT,CASGPWENTDTQYF,.,TRBJ2-3,TRBV12-5,.
TGTGCCAGCAGCGCACTAGTAAGCACAGATACGCAGTATTTT,CASSALVSTDTQYF,.,TRBJ2-3,TRBV9,.
TGCGCCAGCAGCTTGGCTAGTTCGGGACAGGGACCTGGCTACACCTTC,CASSLASSGQGPGYTF,TRBD1,TRBJ1-2,TRBV5-1,.
TGTGCCAGCAGCCGCACGACTAGCGGTTTGAAAGAGACCCAGTACTTC,CASSRTTSGLKETQYF,TRBD2,TRBJ2-5,TRBV5-6,.
TGTGCCAGCAGCCCGACAGGCTCGAACACTGAAGCTTTCTTT,CASSPTGSNTEAFF,.,TRBJ1-1,TRBV6-5,.
TGTGCCAGCAGCAAACTCGGGTTGGGTTCTGAAGCTTTCTTT,CASSKLGLGSEAFF,.,TRBJ1-1,TRBV6-5,.
TGTGCCAGCAGCGCCCCTAACCCGACAGGGGGTAGCTACGAGCAGTACTTC,CASSAPNPTGGSYEQYF,TRBD1,TRBJ2-7,TRBV9,.
TGTGCCAGCAGCTTGGCAGGGAGTGGGTCTGGGGCCAACGTCCTGACTTTC,CASSLAGSGSGANVLTF,.,TRBJ2-6,TRBV5-4,.
TGCGCCAGCAGCCAGGGACAGGCACTATCCTACGAGCAGTACTTC,CASSQGQALSYEQYF,TRBD1,TRBJ2-7,TRBV4-1,.
TGCGCCAGCAGCTTAACAGGGTTCTCGAACACTGAAGCTTTCTTT,CASSLTGFSNTEAFF,.,TRBJ1-1,TRBV5-1,.
TGTGCCAGCAGCACGGGGGATCGAAACACCATATATTTT,CASSTGDRNTIYF,.,TRBJ1-3,TRBV5-4,.
TGTGCCAGCAGTTCTAAGGGGGGGGACCTATACAATGAGCAGTTCTTC,CASSSKGGDLYNEQFF,.,TRBJ2-1,TRBV7-8,.
TGTGCCAGCAGCACCGACACGAACTATGGCTACACCTTC,CASSTDTNYGYTF,.,TRBJ1-2,TRBV11-3,few
TGCGCCAGCAGTGGGCGGAAGCGGGGGAGCACAGATACGCAGTATTTT,CASSGRKRGSTDTQYF,TRBD2,TRBJ2-3,TRBV10-1,.
TGTGCCAGCAGTCTTGACCGTTGGCTCGAGCAGTACTTC,CASSLDRWLEQYF,.,TRBJ2-7,TRBV12-3/TRBV12-4,.
TGCGCCAGCGGCTCAGCAACCTACAATGAGCAGTTCTTC,CASGSATYNEQFF,.,TRBJ2-1,TRBV5-1,.
TGTGCCACCACACAGGGTTTTAACTATGGCTACACCTTC,CATTQGFNYGYTF,.,TRBJ1-2,TRBV19,.
TGTGCCAGCAGCCAAGATCGGGGACAGAACACCTTC,CASSQDRGQNTF,TRBD1,TRBJ1-2,TRBV14,once
TGTGCCAGCAGTTACGTCCCGGTCGGCCCCAAAAACATTCAGTACTTC,CASSYVPVGPKNIQYF,.,TRBJ2-4,TRBV6-5,.
TGTGCCAGCAGTTCATCTCCCCCGGGAGCTTTCTTT,CASSSSPPGAFF,.,TRBJ1-1,TRBV28,.
TGTGCCAGCAGTGAAGCGCGGTCACCAAATAATTCACCCCTCCACTTT,CASSEARSPNNSPLHF,.,TRBJ1-6,TRBV6-1,.
TGCAGCGTTGCCCCTCGGCAGGCCCAAGCTTTCTTT,CSVAPRQAQAFF,.,TRBJ1-1,TRBV29-1,.
TGTGCCAGCAGCCCCCATCGCGGGGGGTCCTACGAGCAGTACTTC,CASSPHRGGSYEQYF,TRBD2,TRBJ2-7,TRBV5-6,.
TGCGCCAGCAGTCCAAATCTTAGGACTAGCGATACGCAGTATTTT,CASSPNLRTSDTQYF,TRBD2,TRBJ2-3,TRBV4-1,.
TGTGCCAGCAGCTTGGGTCAAGCGGGGCTAGCCAAAAACATTCAGTACTTC,CASSLGQAGLAKNIQYF,TRBD2,TRBJ2-4,TRBV5-4,.
TGTGCCATCAGGGACGTGGGCACTTCCAACGAGCAGTACTTC,CAIRDVGTSNEQYF,.,TRBJ2-7,TRBV10-3,.
TGTGCCAGCAGTCCCGGACAGCAAGAGACCCAGTACTTC,CASSPGQQETQYF,.,TRBJ2-5,TRBV28,once
TGTGCCAGCAGGGGTGTCAATCAGCCCCAGCATTTT,CASRGVNQPQHF,.,TRBJ1-5,TRBV6-5,.
TGTGCCAGCAGTGTCGAGGTAGACGGTGAGCAGTTCTTC,CASSVEVDGEQFF,.,TRBJ2-1,TRBV6-4,.
TGTGCCTGGAGTGTGACCCCCGCAACTAATGAAAAACTGTTTTTT,CAWSVTPATNEKLFF,.,TRBJ1-4,TRBV30,.
TGTGCCACCAGCAGAGACAGGGGTGACACTGAAGCTTTCTTT,CATSRDRGDTEAFF,.,TRBJ1-1,TRBV15,.
TGTGCCAGCAGCGTCGACAGGGGGCCGGCTGGCTACACCTTC,CASSVDRGPAGYTF,TRBD1,TRBJ1-2,TRBV9,.
TGTGCCAGCAGCCCAGGGGACGTCTACACTGAAGCTTTCTTT,CASSPGDVYTEAFF,.,TRBJ1-1,TRBV4-2,.
TGTGCCAGCAGCCAAGGACCAGGGGGTGGTTCACCCCTCCACTTT,CASSQGPGGGSPLHF,TRBD1,TRBJ1-6,TRBV3-1/TRBV3-2,.